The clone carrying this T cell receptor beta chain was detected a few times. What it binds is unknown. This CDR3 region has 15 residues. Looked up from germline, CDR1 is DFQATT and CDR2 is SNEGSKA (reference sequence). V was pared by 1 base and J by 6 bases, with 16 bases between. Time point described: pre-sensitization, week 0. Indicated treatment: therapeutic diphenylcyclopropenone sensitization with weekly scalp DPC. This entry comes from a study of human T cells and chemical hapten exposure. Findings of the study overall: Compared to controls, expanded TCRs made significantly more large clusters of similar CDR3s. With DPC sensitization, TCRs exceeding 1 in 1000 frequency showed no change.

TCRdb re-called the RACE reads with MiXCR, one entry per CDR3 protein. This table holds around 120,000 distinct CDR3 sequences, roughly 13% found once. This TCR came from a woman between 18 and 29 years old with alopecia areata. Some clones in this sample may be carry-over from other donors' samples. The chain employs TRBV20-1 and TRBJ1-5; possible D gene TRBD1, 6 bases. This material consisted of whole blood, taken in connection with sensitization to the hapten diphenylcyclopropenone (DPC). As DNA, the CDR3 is TGCAGTGCTAGAGGTGGGGGCGGTTACAGTCAGCCCCAGCATTTT. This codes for CSARGGGGYSQPQHF.